Given below is one T cell receptor beta chain in context. It lacks a known antigen. No much larger clone exists at a distance of one base, and base qualities are not known. The cohort consisted of 670 or so healthy bone marrow donors. At the time of sampling, all cohort members were nominally healthy, though unrecorded immune exposures were likely present. The donor was CMV seropositive and was included in the group of 300 or so seropositive cohort members. A peripheral blood sample was collected from each donor, and TCR beta sequencing was performed on peripheral blood mononuclear cells. Genomic DNA was extracted from the blood cell samples with the Qiagen DNeasy Blood Extraction Kit. Trimming costs V 1 base and J 9 bases, and their ends lie 10 bases apart. Taken from the germline V gene (reference sequence), the CDR1 and CDR2 loops are SEHNR and FQNEAQ. The CDR3 holds 13 amino acids from the cysteine to the phenylalanine. Only the CDR3 part of the read is kept: 39 bases, read in frame from the first base.

The entry originates in a study of cytomegalovirus exposure and HLA in healthy donors (dated by TCRdb to the late 2010s). Study-level background: According to an earlier analysis of a few hundred of the donors, about 179 million T cells yielded 90 million to 130 million unique TCR beta sequences and more than 250 Gb of sequence data. Roughly 300 gigabases of sequencing data and around 87 million unique TCR sequences were included in an early release covering about 700 HLA-typed donors. Of the roughly 400 genotyped donors, approximately 81% were placed in the genetic ancestry cluster associated with self-reported Caucasian donors. The study was designed to test whether signatures of past pathogen exposure could be identified by cataloging public T cell receptors. Using immunosequencing, the study profiled T cell repertoires from about 610 subjects and related those repertoires to cytomegalovirus serostatus. Along with the approximately 620-subject first cohort, a separate validation cohort of over a hundred different subjects was used. To predict cytomegalovirus infection status, the study brought together high-throughput TCR immunosequencing, statistical association of individual TCRs with disease status, and machine learning. A later analysis re-examined previously published TCR beta repertoires from roughly 720 donors and added high-resolution HLA genotyping to investigate patterns of TCR occurrence. Rather than drawing on any new phenotypic data, the later analysis identified candidate immune exposures from TCR beta sequences and the way those sequences occurred across donors. In an earlier analysis of several hundred of the donors, high-throughput TCR beta sequencing was used to judge whether each TCR beta V gene segment behaved as functional or pseudogenic. Donor age, sex, ethnicity and CMV serostatus were compiled together with the repertoire data. In a later genetic analysis, genome-wide SNP genotypes for about 65% of the 666 donors were used, and that subset was treated as a discovery cohort. Every discovery cohort repertoire had been produced on one sequencing platform. Both class I and class II loci were covered by HLA typing, at four-digit resolution. The number of typed donors differed by locus: about 620-640 for A, B, C, DRB1 and DQB1; approximately 530 for DQA1; approximately 610 for DPA1; and about 450 for DPB1. About five DR-DQ haplotypes were treated as single units for association and clustering because of strong linkage in the cohort. On average, over 200,000 unique TCR beta nucleotide sequences were sequenced per donor among some 420 genotyped donors of the cohort, with approximately 18% of those sequences being non-productive. On the study overall, not on this receptor specifically: A later analysis associated 16,951 TCR beta sequences with specific HLA alleles at a false discovery rate of 0.05. A further reported finding was that TCR beta sequences accurately predicted the HLA-A and HLA-B alleles for most subjects in the first cohort. Broadly in line with IMGT annotations, most TCR beta V segments showed up in productive rearrangements about 87% or about 30% of the time in an earlier analysis of a few hundred of the donors. In a later genetic analysis, a missense DCLRE1C variant was associated with V-gene and J-gene trimming of TCR beta chains, and the association was replicated in an independent cohort. Because some donors lacked HLA typing at each locus, the association tests relied only on the typed subset. The only immune exposure information available for the cohort was CMV serostatus. In a later analysis, HLA-associated TCR beta chains were found to be more clonally expanded and to have lower generation probabilities than equally common non-associated chains. While some public TCRs were present in many individuals, most TCR sequences turned up only very rarely across donors. A few of the identified cytomegalovirus-associated TCR beta chains were confirmed in vitro to be specific for cytomegalovirus antigens. When HLA alleles, especially DR and DQ, strongly co-occurred, attributing TCR associations to individual alleles was difficult. According to a later genetic analysis, donors in an Asian-associated ancestry cluster had fewer N-insertions in productive TCRs than the approximately 650-donor mean. According to a later analysis, most CMV-associated TCR beta chains appeared to be HLA-restricted, and the HLA associations seemed to be driven largely by CMV exposure. Because the 87-base-pair reads could not distinguish some IMGT-functional V segments, including TRBV6-2 and TRBV6-3, those segments were excluded. The authors suggested that the approach could potentially be extended to other disease states and immunological phenotypes. Cytomegalovirus status was reported to be diagnosed by the classifier with high specificity and sensitivity in both the original and validation cohorts. Several of the top co-occurrence clusters appeared to be linked to parvovirus B19, influenza, CMV and Epstein-Barr virus, according to a later analysis. A later analysis found that TCR association rates varied across HLA loci, with DRB1 alleles showing the most associated TCRs and HLA-C alleles the fewest. A group of highly shared sequence variants was considered likely to be a technical artifact of the sequencing pipeline. Because counts were too low, about 17 rarely observed V segments, including chromosome 9 orphons, were excluded from the earlier analysis of 587 of the donors. In the study, approximately 160 TCR beta chains were listed as associated with cytomegalovirus. Correlated functional status among segregating V segments might be attributable to linkage disequilibrium, but an unknown experimental factor could not be ruled out. The cohort was sequenced for TCR beta chains only, and without alpha or paired-chain data the features that could be detected were limited. Sequencing depth was assumed to be roughly uniform across donors in the presence/absence analyses, though that assumption may not hold.

Receptor libraries were prepared by the immunoSEQ multiplex PCR assay. The multiplex PCR relied on a mix of 60 forward primers for TCR Vbeta segments and 13 reverse primers for TCR Jbeta segments. The CDR3 region of rearranged TCR beta genes was amplified from genomic DNA with a multiplex PCR assay. Amplified TCR beta libraries were sequenced as 87-base-pair reads on the Illumina HiSeq System. In the paper's pipeline: A later analysis tallied 70 million to 100 million unique TCR beta chains across the 666 repertoires, and approximately 12 million of those chains were shared by two or more donors. Raw reads were error-corrected and collapsed into unique sequences with a nearest-neighbor algorithm that merged closely related sequences to remove PCR and sequencing errors. To assign V, D and J gene segments, CDR3 sequences were aligned to IMGT reference sequences. For a sequence to be retained, at least a six-nucleotide match to both a V gene segment and a J gene segment was required. Rearrangements were called productive when the CDR3 lacked stop codons and stayed in frame with V and J; all others were non-productive. CDR3 was defined according to IMGT convention as the region running from the second conserved V-encoded cysteine to the conserved J-encoded phenylalanine. Sequences without an unambiguous match to a single V gene segment were excluded from the earlier analysis of 450 to 650 of the donors. An earlier analysis of several hundred of the donors called V segments functional above 56.7% productive rearrangements and segregating when the between-donor standard deviation exceeded 5%. A statistical classification framework was built for diagnosing cytomegalovirus status from the catalog of TCR beta chain sequences. In a later analysis, V and J genes were assigned by comparing TCR nucleotide sequences against IMGT/GENE-DB human TR gene sequences. In a later analysis, CDR3 sequences and most-parsimonious VDJ recombination scenarios were assigned using the TCRdist pipeline. In a later analysis, each TCR beta chain was defined by its CDR3 amino acid sequence together with its V-gene family, and reads lacking a unique V-gene family were excluded. As a way to deal with suspected cross-contamination and a sequencing artifact, a later analysis dropped 450 to 700 nucleotide sequences that were highly shared and had low generation probability. For each public chain, a later analysis derived a clonal expansion index from normalized ranks of inferred template counts within each repertoire. In a later analysis, generation probabilities were computed with a VDJ recombination model fitted to out-of-frame rearrangements, and the resulting probabilities were checked against IGoR. In a later analysis, TCR-TCR, TCR-HLA and TCR-CMV co-occurrence was scored with hypergeometric tests, and a repertoire-size bias correction was applied to TCR pairs. To estimate false discovery rates, a later analysis permuted the HLA or CMV assignments 20 times. In a later analysis, co-occurring TCRs were grouped with DBSCAN, and TCRdist sequence similarity was added when clustering was performed within HLA-allele-positive subsets. Repertoires with fewer than 30,000 or more than 120,000 public chains, plus five repertoires with anomalous nucleotide sharing, were excluded from co-occurrence clustering. The table comes from immuneACCESS by way of TCRdb, which keeps in-frame sequences with V and J called. Part of the clones is missing from these tables; in studies checked, under half for an unresolved V gene and the rest for unknown reasons. Clone size and the V and J calls come from that table; the DNA yielded D and trimming. The table for this sample lists about 200,000 clones; approximately 78% of them were counted only once. The top ten constitute 6.5% of the sample.

Input material: PBMCs. The V and J genes are TRBV7-9 and TRBJ2-1, with the D gene not confidently named. The receptor's source is a woman in her forties or fifties in good health and CMV-seropositive. The CDR3 sequence is CASSLVVTGEQFF. The nucleotide sequence is TGTGCCAGCAGCTTAGTCGTAACTGGTGAGCAGTTCTTC. Joined to the reference TRBV7-9 and TRBJ2-1 proteins, this CDR3 gives the full variable domain: DTGVSQNPRHKITKRGQNVTFRCDPISEHNRLYWYRQTLGQGPEFLTYFQNEAQLEKSRLLSDRFSAERPKGSFSTLEIQRTEQGDSAMYLCASSLVVTGEQFFGPGTRLTVL.